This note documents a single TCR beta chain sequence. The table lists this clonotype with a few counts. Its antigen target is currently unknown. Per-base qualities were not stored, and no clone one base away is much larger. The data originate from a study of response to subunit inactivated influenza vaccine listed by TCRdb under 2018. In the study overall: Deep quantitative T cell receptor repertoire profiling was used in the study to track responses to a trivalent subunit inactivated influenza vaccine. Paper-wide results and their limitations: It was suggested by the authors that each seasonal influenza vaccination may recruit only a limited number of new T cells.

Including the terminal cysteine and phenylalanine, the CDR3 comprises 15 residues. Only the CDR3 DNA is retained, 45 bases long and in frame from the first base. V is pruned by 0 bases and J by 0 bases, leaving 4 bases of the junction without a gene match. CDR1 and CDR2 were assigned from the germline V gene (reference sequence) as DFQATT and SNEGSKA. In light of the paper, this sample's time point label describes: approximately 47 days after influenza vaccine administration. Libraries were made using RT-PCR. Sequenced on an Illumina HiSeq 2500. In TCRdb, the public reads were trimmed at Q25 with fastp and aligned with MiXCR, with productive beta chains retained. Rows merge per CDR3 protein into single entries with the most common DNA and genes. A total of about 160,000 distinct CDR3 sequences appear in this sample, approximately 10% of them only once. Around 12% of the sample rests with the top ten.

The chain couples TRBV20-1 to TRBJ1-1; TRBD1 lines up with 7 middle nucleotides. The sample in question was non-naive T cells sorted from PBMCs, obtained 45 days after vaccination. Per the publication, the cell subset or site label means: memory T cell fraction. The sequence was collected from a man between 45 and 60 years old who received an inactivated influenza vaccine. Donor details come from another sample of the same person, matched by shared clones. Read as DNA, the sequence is TGCAGTGCTAGAGACCGGACAGGCGTGAACACTGAAGCTTTCTTT. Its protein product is CSARDRTGVNTEAFF.